Below are 30 T cell receptor beta chains sequenced from a single sample in a study of CD8 T cells in ankylosing spondylitis. TCRdb processed the 5' RACE reads anew with MiXCR; each CDR3 protein has one entry. The sample includes fewer than 650,000 distinct CDR3 sequences, about 13% of them seen just once. Study-wide results and limits: What seemed typical of ankylosing spondylitis blood was a TCR beta motif built from under 10 highly homologous variants.

These receptors' targets are unknown. Sequenced input: blood, either unsorted or a sorted T cell fraction (not recorded which). The receptors stem from a male donor with ankylosing spondylitis.

J is TRBJ2-1 and V is TRBV5-6; D is ambiguous. From germline, CDR1 is SGHDT and CDR2 YYEEEE. The germline V and J ends were trimmed by 1 base and 0 bases, with 23 bases remaining between them. The CDR3 is 20 residues long. In DNA, the CDR3 is TGTGCCAGCAGCTTGTTTGGGTCGTGGACGGATGAAAGCTCCTACAATGAGCAGTTCTTC. Translation gives CASSLFGSWTDESSYNEQFF.

This clonotype was observed a few times. The chain employs TRBV7-2 and TRBJ2-7; 8 nucleotides match TRBD1. This CDR3 spans 14 amino acids. From germline, CDR1 is SGHTA and CDR2 FQGNSA. The ends lost 5 bases at V and 3 bases at J; junction bases unmatched: 6. CDR3 residues: CASSDGTGVYEQYF. DNA of the CDR3: TGTGCCAGCAGCGATGGGACAGGAGTCTACGAGCAGTACTTC. Filled out from reference TRBV7-2 and TRBJ2-7, the complete variable domain reads GAGVSQSPSNKVTEKGKDVELRCDPISGHTALYWYRQSLGQGLEFLIYFQGNSAPDKSGLPSDRFSAERTGGSVSTLTIQRTQQEDSAVYLCASSDGTGVYEQYFGPGTRLTVT.

This clonotype has at least ten counts. This chain connects TRBV7-9 to TRBJ2-1, with TRBD2 matching 8 bases. The trim removed 5 bases at V and 15 bases at J, leaving 12 bases unmatched. Germline V CDR1 and CDR2: SEHNR, FQNEAQ (reference sequence). The CDR3 loop spans 13 amino acids. CDR3 residues: CASSRTSPDLGFF. In DNA form, the CDR3 reads TGTGCCAGCAGCCGGACTAGCCCCGACCTTGGGTTCTTC.

This clonotype was observed a few times. The chain combines TRBV10-1 with TRBJ2-7, with D perhaps matching TRBD2 (6 bases). This CDR3 has 15 amino acids. The V end was cut by 6 bases, the J end by 3 bases, with 18 bases between. Germline assignment: CDR1 WNHNN and CDR2 SYGVQD (reference sequence). The CDR3 reads CASRIIAVNYYEQYV. CDR3 bases: TGCGCCAGCAGGATAATAGCGGTAAACTACTACGAGCAGTACGTC.

This clonotype was counted between two and nine times. The gene calls are TRBV30 and TRBJ2-2; 10 nucleotides line up with TRBD1. V shed 3 bases, J shed 7 bases, and the junction held 11 bases outside the gene matches. CDR3 length equals 16 residues. Germline assignment: CDR1 GTSNPN and CDR2 SVGIG (reference sequence). The CDR3 region is CAWRQDRGPVIGELFF. The DNA for the CDR3 is TGTGCCTGGAGACAAGACAGGGGGCCGGTGATCGGGGAGCTGTTTTTT.

The chain couples TRBV3-1 to TRBJ1-4; TRBD1 matches 7 bases. Germline lookup yields CDR1 LGHDT and CDR2 YNNKEL (reference sequence). The CDR3 loop spans 15 amino acids. V was pared by 5 bases and J by 4 bases, with 7 bases of the junction left unmatched. The CDR3 region has the DNA TGTGCCAGCAGCACCTTGGACAGGCTTAATGAAAAACTGTTTTTT. Its protein product is CASSTLDRLNEKLFF.

The rearrangement links TRBV18 to TRBJ2-1; TRBD2 aligns across 8 bases. Germline V gene lookup returns CDR1 KGHSH and CDR2 LQKENI. CDR3 size: 14 residues. The trim removed 5 bases at V and 9 bases at J, leaving 9 bases unmatched. CDR3 residues: CASSKREGLGEQFF. CDR3 bases: TGTGCCAGCTCAAAACGGGAGGGCCTTGGTGAGCAGTTCTTC.

This clonotype showed up just a few times. This sequence joins TRBV20-1 and TRBJ1-2, with 7 bases matching TRBD1. This CDR3 is 14 amino acids long. After removal of 6 bases from V and 4 bases from J, the junction contained 11 bases not matched to a gene. Germline assignment: CDR1 DFQATT and CDR2 SNEGSKA (reference sequence). CDR3 sequence: CSARPTGAGYGYTF. The CDR3 region has the DNA TGCAGTGCCAGACCCACAGGGGCCGGCTATGGCTACACCTTC.

This clonotype was detected a few times. The rearrangement links TRBV18 to TRBJ2-3; D not resolved. Trimming stripped 0 bases from V and 6 bases from J, with 10 bases between. Per germline, CDR1 KGHSH and CDR2 LQKENI. The CDR3 totals 14 residues. The CDR3 DNA sequence: TGTGCCAGCTCACCACCGGCAAACACGGATACGCAGTATTTT. It yields the protein CASSPPANTDTQYF.

This clonotype was seen a few times. This chain links TRBV20-1 with TRBJ2-3; a weak D match, TRBD2 (6 bases). The CDR3 runs to 16 residues. CDR1 DFQATT and CDR2 SNEGSKA come from the germline V gene (reference sequence). Trimming took 4 bases from V and 0 from J, leaving 17 bases between them. The DNA of the CDR3 is TGCAGTGCTAAGACTCTCCGGGGGAGGAGCACAGATACGCAGTATTTT. Protein: CSAKTLRGRSTDTQYF.

This clonotype was detected a few times. The chain joins TRBV10-3 to TRBJ2-7, with 9 nucleotides matching TRBD1. Trimming removed 6 bases from V and 7 bases from J; junction bases left unmatched: 13. The CDR3 spans 15 residues. From germline, CDR1 is ENHRY and CDR2 SYGVKD. The DNA for the CDR3 is TGTGCCATCAGCGAGAACAACAGGGGGCGCGATGAGCAGTACGTC. Translated: CAISENNRGRDEQYV.

This clonotype was detected only a few times. V gene TRBV29-1 combines with J gene TRBJ2-3; no clear D gene. The length of the CDR3 is 13 residues. Germline V gene sequence: CDR1 SQVTM, CDR2 ANQGSEA. V was clipped by 8 bases and J by 6 bases, with 18 bases between them. The CDR3 spells CSHERAGRDTQYF. Written as DNA, the CDR3 is TGCAGCCATGAACGGGCCGGTCGGGATACGCAGTATTTT.

This clonotype was counted only a few times. The chain recombines TRBV20-1 with TRBJ1-5; D is unclear. The CDR3 runs to 13 residues. Per germline, CDR1 DFQATT and CDR2 SNEGSKA (reference sequence). Trimming took off 6 bases at V and 3 bases at J, with 12 bases between the two ends. DNA for the CDR3: TGCAGTGCGAACCGTGACACCAATCAGCCCCAGCATTTT. Translating gives CSANRDTNQPQHF.

This clonotype occurred a few times. The chain employs TRBV4-1 and TRBJ2-1; 14 nucleotides line up with TRBD2. V trimming: 0 bases; J trimming: 13 bases; junction bases outside the gene matches: 8. This CDR3 is 16 amino acids long. Germline CDR1 and CDR2: MGHRA and YSYEKL. This CDR3 is CASSQEGTSGSGAQFF. CDR3 coding DNA: TGCGCCAGCAGCCAAGAGGGGACTAGCGGGAGTGGGGCCCAGTTCTTC.

This clonotype was detected ten times or more. The chain has TRBV5-1 and TRBJ1-2; D ambiguous. Germline V gene sequence: CDR1 SGHRS, CDR2 YFSETQ. The CDR3 has 15 amino acids. V was cut by 1 base and J by 6 bases, with 16 bases left in between. CDR3 residues: CASSLSPGGQDGYTF. The CDR3 nucleotides read TGCGCCAGCAGCTTGTCCCCCGGCGGCCAGGATGGCTACACCTTC.

This clonotype turned up a few times. The chain employs TRBV25-1 and TRBJ2-6; a possible D gene is TRBD1 (6 bases). Deletions cut 3 bases from V and 2 bases from J, with 11 bases between. This CDR3 spans 16 amino acids. CDR1 is MGHDK and CDR2 is SYGVNS in the germline V gene. The CDR3 spells CASSDPTGTGANVLTF. In DNA, the CDR3 is TGTGCCAGCAGTGACCCCACAGGGACTGGGGCCAACGTCCTGACTTTC. Full variable domain (outside the CDR3, taken from reference TRBV25-1 and TRBJ2-6): EADIYQTPRYLVIGTGKKITLECSQTMGHDKMYWYQQDPGMELHLIHYSYGVNSTEKGDLSSESTVSRIRTEHFPLTLESARPSHTSQYLCASSDPTGTGANVLTFGAGSRLTVL.

This clonotype came up many times. The chain carries TRBV27 and TRBJ2-7; 9 bases map to TRBD1. CDR3 size: 17 residues. Unmatched junction bases numbered 13, after V lost 4 bases and J lost 3 bases. From germline, CDR1 is MNHEY and CDR2 SMNVEV (reference sequence). CDR3 DNA sequence: TGTGCCAGCAGTTCCCTATCCAGCGGGACAGGGCTCTACGAGCAGTACGTC. It codes for CASSSLSSGTGLYEQYV.

This clonotype came up many times. The chain is built from TRBV10-3 and TRBJ2-7, with unresolved D. V gave up 7 bases and J gave up 2 bases, with 6 bases separating them. CDR3 length: 11 residues. Germline loops: CDR1 ENHRY, CDR2 SYGVKD. The CDR3 is CAIKGTYEQYF. As DNA, the CDR3 is TGTGCCATCAAGGGAACCTACGAGCAGTACTTC.

This chain connects TRBV28 to TRBJ2-7, with 10 positions matching TRBD1. The CDR3 runs 14 residues. Trimming cost V 5 bases and J 5 bases; bases outside gene matches: 6. Germline V gene lookup returns CDR1 MDHEN and CDR2 SYDVKM. The CDR3 nucleotides are TGTGCCAGCAGTGCTCGGGACAGGGGACACGAGCAGTACGTC. Its protein is CASSARDRGHEQYV.

Many counts were recorded for this clonotype. The chain recombines TRBV4-1 with TRBJ1-2; D gene unclear. Per germline, CDR1 MGHRA and CDR2 YSYEKL. This CDR3 spans 14 amino acids. Trimming removed 0 bases at V and 4 bases at J, with 9 bases between. In DNA form, the CDR3 reads TGCGCCAGCAGCCAAGAGGACGGATTCTATGGCTACACCTTC. As protein: CASSQEDGFYGYTF.

The chain has TRBV20-1 and TRBJ1-4; D is undetermined. CDR3 length: 14 amino acids. Deletions cut 3 bases from V and 8 bases from J, with 16 bases between. Per germline, CDR1 DFQATT and CDR2 SNEGSKA (reference sequence). The CDR3 sequence: CSASQRALREKLFF. The CDR3, as DNA: TGCAGTGCTAGTCAGCGGGCCCTCAGGGAAAAACTGTTTTTT.

This chain links TRBV6-1 with TRBJ2-3; TRBD1 matches at 10 bases. The germline CDR1 and CDR2 sequences are MNHNS and SASEGT. With 8 bases clipped from V and 2 bases from J, the junction kept 13 bases outside the gene matches. The CDR3 runs to 17 residues. The DNA of the CDR3 is TGTGCCAGCGAACCTCGCCGGACAGGGGGTATCACAGATACGCAGTATTTT. This encodes CASEPRRTGGITDTQYF.

The V gene is TRBV3-1, the J gene TRBJ2-5, with 7 bases identical to TRBD2. Germline loops: CDR1 LGHDT, CDR2 YNNKEL (reference sequence). The junction had 11 bases not matched to a gene; V was cut back by 6 bases and J by 7 bases. CDR3 length equals 14 residues. The CDR3 sequence: CASSLLAAQGTQYF. CDR3 sequence (DNA): TGTGCCAGCAGTCTTCTAGCGGCTCAGGGGACCCAGTACTTC.

The V call is TRBV29-1, the J call TRBJ2-1; 7 bases fit TRBD1. Germline assignment: CDR1 SQVTM and CDR2 ANQGSEA. The ends lost 7 bases at V and 3 bases at J; junction bases unmatched: 9. The CDR3 runs 14 residues. CDR3 protein: CSAGLGTVYNEQFF. The CDR3 region has the DNA TGCAGCGCCGGCCTCGGGACAGTCTACAATGAGCAGTTCTTC.

This clonotype was counted at least ten times. The genes are TRBV12-3 or TRBV12-4 and TRBJ2-5; 7 positions match TRBD1. V was pared by 5 bases and J by 0 bases, with 6 bases of the junction left unmatched. The CDR3 is 15 amino acids. For the CDR3, the DNA is TGTGCCAGCAGTCCCGGGACAGTTAACCAAGAGACCCAGTACTTC. Residues: CASSPGTVNQETQYF.

The rearrangement links TRBV27 to TRBJ2-1, with TRBD2 identical over 11 bases. The CDR3 extends over 14 amino acids. Unmatched junction bases numbered 7, after V lost 7 bases and J lost 8 bases. Germline V lookup: CDR1 MNHEY, CDR2 SMNVEV (reference sequence). The CDR3, as DNA: TGTGCCAGCACAACTAGCGGGAGTTTAGATGAGCAGTTCTTC. Residues: CASTTSGSLDEQFF.

In its sample, this clonotype was seen a few times. V gene TRBV5-1 combines with J gene TRBJ2-5; D might be TRBD1 (6 bases). From germline, CDR1 is SGHRS and CDR2 YFSETQ. V was clipped by 5 bases and J by 7 bases, with 21 bases between them. The CDR3 has 15 residues. The CDR3 region has the DNA TGCGCCAGCAGTGAGTGGTCAGGGGCCAAAGGGACCCAGTACTTC. This gives the protein CASSEWSGAKGTQYF. Combining the CDR3 with reference TRBV5-1 and TRBJ2-5 gives the whole variable domain KAGVTQTPRYLIKTRGQQVTLSCSPISGHRSVSWYQQTPGQGLQFLFEYFSETQRNKGNFPGRFSGRQFSNSRSEMNVSTLELGDSALYLCASSEWSGAKGTQYFGPGTRLLVL.

The V and J genes are TRBV11-2 and TRBJ2-3; D is possibly TRBD1 (6 bases). This CDR3 is 16 amino acids long. V lost 0 bases and J 1 base, leaving 11 bases between the germline ends. Germline V gene data show CDR1 as SGHAT and CDR2 as FQNNGV. As DNA, the CDR3 is TGTGCCAGCAGCTTAGAAGCCCGGACAGGCACAGATACGCAGTATTTT. The encoded protein is CASSLEARTGTDTQYF.

This clonotype was counted between two and nine times. This chain's CDR3 is CASSEEENYGYTF. DNA of the CDR3: TGCGCCAGCAGTGAGGAGGAAAACTATGGCTACACCTTC. V usage is TRBV10-1 and J usage is TRBJ1-2; D gene unclear. The length of the CDR3 is 13 residues. Germline V gene lookup returns CDR1 WNHNN and CDR2 SYGVQD (reference sequence). The V end lost 2 bases, the J end lost 2 bases, and 6 bases lay between the germline ends.

Many counts were recorded for this clonotype. The chain uses TRBV11-2 and TRBJ2-1; possible D gene TRBD2, 6 bases. Germline CDR1 reads SGHAT; CDR2 reads FQNNGV. V dropped 3 bases and J dropped 9 bases, with 12 bases sitting between them. The CDR3 sequence is 13 residues long. Written as DNA, the CDR3 is TGTGCCAGCAGCTTCAAACTAGCCAGTGAGCAGTTCTTC. This translates into CASSFKLASEQFF.